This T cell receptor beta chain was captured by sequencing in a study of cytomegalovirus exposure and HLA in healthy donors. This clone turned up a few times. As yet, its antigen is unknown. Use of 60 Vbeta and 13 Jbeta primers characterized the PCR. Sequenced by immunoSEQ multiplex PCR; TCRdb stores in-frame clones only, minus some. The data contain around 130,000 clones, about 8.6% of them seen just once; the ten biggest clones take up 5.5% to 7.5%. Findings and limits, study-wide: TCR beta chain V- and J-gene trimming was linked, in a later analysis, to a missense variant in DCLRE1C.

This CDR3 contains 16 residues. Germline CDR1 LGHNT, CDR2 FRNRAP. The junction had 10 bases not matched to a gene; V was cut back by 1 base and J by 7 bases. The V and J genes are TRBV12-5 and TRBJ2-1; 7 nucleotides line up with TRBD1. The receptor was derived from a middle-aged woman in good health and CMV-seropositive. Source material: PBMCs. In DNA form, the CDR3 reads TGTGCTAGTGGTTTGGCCACCGGGACAGTAGAAAATGAGCAGTTCTTC. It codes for CASGLATGTVENEQFF.